These 14 T cell receptor beta chains were all obtained from the same sample, sequenced in a study of CD8+ T cells in alopecia areata. Extracted RNA was reverse transcribed, and the resulting cDNA served as sequencing template. TCRdb's table, derived via immunoSEQ multiplex PCR, lists solely in-frame clones and lacks some. Among 45,000 to 60,000 clones listed, around 96% were seen once. The specimen comprised CD8+ T cells sorted from blood, sampled at week 0. The receptors stem from a human donor with alopecia areata.

This clone has only one observation. V is TRBV29-1 and J is TRBJ2-1; D gene unclear. From germline, CDR1 is SQVTM and CDR2 ANQGSEA. The germline V and J ends were trimmed by 6 bases and 9 bases, with 18 bases remaining between them. There are 13 residues in the CDR3. The DNA of the CDR3 is TGCAGCGTCGTAATTCGTGGACGCGGTGAGCAGTTCTTC. Amino acid sequence: CSVVIRGRGEQFF.

This rearrangement joins TRBV5-6 to TRBJ1-6, with D possibly matching TRBD1 (5 bases). CDR1 SGHDT and CDR2 YYEEEE come from the germline V gene. The CDR3 is 15 amino acids. Trimming removed 6 bases from V and 3 bases from J, with 13 bases in between. CDR3 nucleotide sequence: TGTGCCAGCAACCCCGGGGCCGACTATAATTCACCCCTCCACTTT. Its protein is CASNPGADYNSPLHF.

CDR3 nucleotide sequence: TGCAGCGTTGTTTTTGTAATATACAGGTTCCAAGAGACCCAGTACTTC. Residues: CSVVFVIYRFQETQYF. The gene calls are TRBV29-1 and TRBJ2-5; D might be TRBD1 (5 bases). Trimming took 4 bases from V and 1 from J, leaving 19 bases between them. The CDR3 runs 16 residues. Germline V gives CDR1 SQVTM, CDR2 ANQGSEA.

The chain employs TRBV4-3 and TRBJ2-5, with 11 nucleotides matching TRBD2. Germline-derived CDR1 and CDR2 are LGHNA and YSLEER. The CDR3 has 18 amino acids. V lost 0 bases, J lost 6 bases, and 12 bases stayed unmatched. CDR3 sequence reads: CASSQDLASGGSGKTQYF. The CDR3 bases are TGCGCCAGCAGCCAAGATTTGGCTAGCGGGGGGAGTGGAAAGACCCAGTACTTC.

The gene calls are TRBV4-1 and TRBJ2-4, with 8 bases identical to TRBD2. V was clipped by 3 bases and J by 0 bases; unmatched bases: 4. This CDR3 has 16 amino acids. Per germline, CDR1 MGHRA and CDR2 YSYEKL. CDR3 in amino acids: CASSHPGGLAKNIQYF. The DNA of the CDR3 is TGCGCCAGCAGCCATCCGGGGGGGTTAGCCAAAAACATTCAGTACTTC.

This clone was seen a handful of times. The CDR3 here is CASSPQGMDNQPQHF. The CDR3 region has the DNA TGTGCCAGCAGCCCGCAGGGAATGGATAATCAGCCCCAGCATTTT. The chain couples TRBV7-2 to TRBJ1-5; D is perhaps TRBD1 (5 bases). With 5 bases removed from V and 4 bases from J, the gap between germline ends came to 15 bases. This CDR3 contains 15 residues. Per the germline V gene, CDR1 is SGHTA and CDR2 is FQGNSA.

The chain employs TRBV7-2 and TRBJ1-5; D gene ambiguous. The V end was cut by 1 base, the J end by 0 bases, with 4 bases between. Germline-derived CDR1 and CDR2 are SGHTA and FQGNSA. The CDR3 covers 14 residues. Here the CDR3 DNA reads TGTGCCAGCAGCTTAGGTATTAGCAATCAGCCCCAGCATTTT. Translating gives CASSLGISNQPQHF.

This chain connects TRBV5-1 to TRBJ1-1, with unresolved D. V lost 4 bases and J 4 bases, leaving 8 bases between the germline ends. The germline V gene encodes CDR1 SGHRS and CDR2 YFSETQ. CDR3 length: 12 residues. Written as DNA, the CDR3 is TGCGCCAGCAGCACCGATACCACTGAAGCTTTCTTT. It encodes CASSTDTTEAFF.

The gene calls are TRBV4-2 and TRBJ1-4; possibly TRBD1 for D (5 bases). Germline V gene lookup returns CDR1 LGHNA and CDR2 YNFKEQ. The CDR3 length is 15 residues. V was cut by 8 bases and J by 3 bases, with 16 bases left in between. CDR3 sequence: CASGIRDRPNEKLFF. The DNA of the CDR3 is TGTGCCAGCGGGATCAGGGATCGACCTAATGAAAAACTGTTTTTT.

The gene calls are TRBV7-2 and TRBJ2-7; D tentatively reads TRBD1 or TRBD2 (6 bases each). The germline V gene encodes CDR1 SGHTA and CDR2 FQGNSA. V was shortened by 3 bases and J by 1 base, with 10 bases between the two germline ends. There are 14 residues in the CDR3. In DNA, the CDR3 is TGTGCCAGCAGCTTTGGGGGGCCGTCCTACGAGCAGTACTTC. It specifies CASSFGGPSYEQYF.

The chain uses TRBV7-2 and TRBJ1-2; TRBD1 might be the D (5 bases). The germline V and J ends were trimmed by 5 bases and 2 bases, with 12 bases remaining between them. The CDR3 has 14 residues. CDR1 and CDR2 (germline): SGHTA, FQGNSA. The CDR3 DNA sequence: TGTGCCAGCAGCCCCTGGGACGGGAACTATGGCTACACCTTC. Its translation is CASSPWDGNYGYTF.

The chain links TRBV19 to TRBJ2-1, with D maybe TRBD2 (6 bases). Trimming removed 5 bases at V and 6 bases at J, with 14 bases between. Per the germline V gene, CDR1 is LNHDA and CDR2 is SQIVND (reference sequence). The CDR3 is 14 amino acids. CDR3 nucleotide sequence: TGTGCCAGTAGTTCCTCGGGGGACCTCAATGAGCAGTTCTTC. The encoded protein is CASSSSGDLNEQFF. Looking up the rest from reference TRBV19 and TRBJ2-1 gives the full variable domain: DGGITQSPKYLFRKEGQNVTLSCEQNLNHDAMYWYRQDPGQGLRLIYYSQIVNDFQKGDIAEGYSVSREKKESFPLTVTSAQKNPTAFYLCASSSSGDLNEQFFGPGTRLTVL.

The chain employs TRBV29-1 and TRBJ2-1; 11 bases agree with TRBD1. This CDR3 has 14 residues. CDR1 is SQVTM and CDR2 is ANQGSEA in the germline V gene. After removal of 6 bases from V and 14 bases from J, the junction contained 15 bases not matched to a gene. The CDR3 coding sequence is TGCAGCGTCCCGGGACAGGGGGTTCTCTACGGGGAGTTCTTC. Translated, it gives CSVPGQGVLYGEFF.

This chain joins TRBV29-1 and TRBJ2-2, with D hard to call. The germline V and J ends were trimmed by 0 bases and 6 bases, with 2 bases remaining between them. The length of the CDR3 is 11 residues. CDR1 SQVTM and CDR2 ANQGSEA come from the germline V gene. The CDR3 sequence: CSVEDSGELFF. CDR3 DNA: TGCAGCGTTGAAGACTCCGGGGAGCTGTTTTTT.